This TCR beta chain is drawn from a study of blood T cell repertoires in COVID-19. Across the whole study: The samples span acute and convalescent COVID-19 from the United States, Italy and Spain.

This clone appeared a single time. Seattle patients were enrolled while actively infected and followed longitudinally. As handled by the study authors: Amplification with reference gene primers provided the estimates of nucleated cell counts. Data came from immunoSEQ multiplex PCR; TCRdb stores just in-frame clones and leaves some out. V and J calls and clone size are copied from that table; D and trimming were computed from the DNA. Of about 150,000 clones detected, about 88% appear once; the ten largest clones hold roughly 2.5%. CDR3 size: 14 residues. Germline lookup yields CDR1 LNHDA and CDR2 SQIVND (reference sequence). V was shortened by 7 bases and J by 0 bases, with 12 bases between the two germline ends.

This receptor was taken from a human donor with COVID-19, enrolled during active disease. The donor label of this sample is uncertain. This sequence joins TRBV19 and TRBJ1-2; no clear D. The sequenced material came from peripheral blood. Written as DNA, the CDR3 is TGTGCCAGTACAAGGAGGGTTACTAACTATGGCTACACCTTC. It translates to CASTRRVTNYGYTF.